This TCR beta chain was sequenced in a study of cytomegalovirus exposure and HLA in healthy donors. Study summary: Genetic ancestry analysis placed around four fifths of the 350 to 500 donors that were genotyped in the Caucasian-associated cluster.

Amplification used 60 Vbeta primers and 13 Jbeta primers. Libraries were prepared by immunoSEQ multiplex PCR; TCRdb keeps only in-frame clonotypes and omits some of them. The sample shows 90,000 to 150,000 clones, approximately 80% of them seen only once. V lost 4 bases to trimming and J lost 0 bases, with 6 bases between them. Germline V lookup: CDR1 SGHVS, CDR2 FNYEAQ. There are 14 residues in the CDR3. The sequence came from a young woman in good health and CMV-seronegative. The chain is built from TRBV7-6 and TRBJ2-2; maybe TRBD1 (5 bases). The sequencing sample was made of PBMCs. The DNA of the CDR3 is TGTGCCAGCAGCTCAGGGTCGAACACCGGGGAGCTGTTTTTT. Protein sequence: CASSSGSNTGELFF. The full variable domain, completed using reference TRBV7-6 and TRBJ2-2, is GAGVSQSPRYKVTKRGQDVALRCDPISGHVSLYWYRQALGQGPEFLTYFNYEAQQDKSGLPNDRFSAERPEGSISTLTIQRTEQRDSAMYRCASSSGSNTGELFFGEGSRLTVL.